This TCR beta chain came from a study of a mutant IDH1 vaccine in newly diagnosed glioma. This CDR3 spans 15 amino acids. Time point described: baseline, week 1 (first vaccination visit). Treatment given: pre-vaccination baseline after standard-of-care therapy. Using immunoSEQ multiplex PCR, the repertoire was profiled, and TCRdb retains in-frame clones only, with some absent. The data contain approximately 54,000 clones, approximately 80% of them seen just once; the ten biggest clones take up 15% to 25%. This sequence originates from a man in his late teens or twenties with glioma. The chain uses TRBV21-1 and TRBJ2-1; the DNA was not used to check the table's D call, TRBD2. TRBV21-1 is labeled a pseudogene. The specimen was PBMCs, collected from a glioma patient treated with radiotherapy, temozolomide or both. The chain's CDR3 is CASSKGTSSYNEQFF. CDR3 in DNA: TGTGCCAGCAGCAAAGGGACTAGCTCCTACAATGAGCAGTTCTTC.